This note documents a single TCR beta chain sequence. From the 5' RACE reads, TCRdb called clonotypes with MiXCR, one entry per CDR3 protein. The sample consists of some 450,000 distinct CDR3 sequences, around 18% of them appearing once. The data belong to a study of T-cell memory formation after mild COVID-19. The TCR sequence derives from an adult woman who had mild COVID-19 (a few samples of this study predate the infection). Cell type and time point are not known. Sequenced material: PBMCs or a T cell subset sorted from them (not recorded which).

The CDR3 DNA sequence: TGCGCCAGCAGCTTGGCCAGCGCGGGGGGCCTTCAAGAGACCCAGTACTTC. This gives the protein CASSLASAGGLQETQYF. The V gene is TRBV5-1, the J gene TRBJ2-5; TRBD2 aligns across 8 bases. CDR1 and CDR2 from the germline V gene are SGHRS and YFSETQ. The CDR3 extends over 17 amino acids. V shed 0 bases, J shed 2 bases, and the junction held 9 bases outside the gene matches.